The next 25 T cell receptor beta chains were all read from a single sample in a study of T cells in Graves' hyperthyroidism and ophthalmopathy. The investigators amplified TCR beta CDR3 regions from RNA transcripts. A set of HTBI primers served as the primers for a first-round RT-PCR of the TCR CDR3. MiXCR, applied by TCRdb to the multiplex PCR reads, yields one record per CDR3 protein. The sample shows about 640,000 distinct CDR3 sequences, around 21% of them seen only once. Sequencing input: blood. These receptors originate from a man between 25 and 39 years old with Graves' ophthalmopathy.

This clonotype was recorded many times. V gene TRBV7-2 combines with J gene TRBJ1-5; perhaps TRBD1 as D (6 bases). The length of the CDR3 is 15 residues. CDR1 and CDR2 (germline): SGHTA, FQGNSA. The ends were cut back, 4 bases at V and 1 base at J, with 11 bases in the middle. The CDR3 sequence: CASSYVGGSNQPQHF. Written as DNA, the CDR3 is TGTGCCAGCAGCTATGTAGGGGGAAGCAATCAGCCCCAGCATTTT.

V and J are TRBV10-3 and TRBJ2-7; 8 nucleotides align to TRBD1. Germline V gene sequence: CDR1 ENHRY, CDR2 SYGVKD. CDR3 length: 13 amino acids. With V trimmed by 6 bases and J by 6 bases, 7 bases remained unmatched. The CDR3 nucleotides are TGTGCCATCAGGGACAGGGTGCCGTCCGAGCAGTACTTC. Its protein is CAIRDRVPSEQYF.

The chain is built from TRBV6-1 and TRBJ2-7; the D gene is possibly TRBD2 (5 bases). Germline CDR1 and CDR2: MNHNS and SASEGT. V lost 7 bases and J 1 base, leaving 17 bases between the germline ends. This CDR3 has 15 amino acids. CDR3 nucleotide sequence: TGTGCCAGCAAAGAAGGCCTAGCCGCTTCCTACGAGCAGTACTTC. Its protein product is CASKEGLAASYEQYF.

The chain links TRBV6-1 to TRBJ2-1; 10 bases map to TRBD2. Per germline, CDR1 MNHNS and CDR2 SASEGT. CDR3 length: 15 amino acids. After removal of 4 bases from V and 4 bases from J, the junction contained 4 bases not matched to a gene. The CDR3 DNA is TGTGCCAGCAGTGGAGCGGGAGGGTGGTACAATGAGCAGTTCTTC. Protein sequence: CASSGAGGWYNEQFF.

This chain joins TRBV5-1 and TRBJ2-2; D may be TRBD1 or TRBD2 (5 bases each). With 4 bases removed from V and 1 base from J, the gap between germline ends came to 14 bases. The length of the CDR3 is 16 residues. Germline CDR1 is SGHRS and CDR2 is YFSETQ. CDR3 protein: CASSPGRLMNTGELFF. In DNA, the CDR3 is TGCGCCAGCAGCCCGGGGCGACTGATGAACACCGGGGAGCTGTTTTTT.

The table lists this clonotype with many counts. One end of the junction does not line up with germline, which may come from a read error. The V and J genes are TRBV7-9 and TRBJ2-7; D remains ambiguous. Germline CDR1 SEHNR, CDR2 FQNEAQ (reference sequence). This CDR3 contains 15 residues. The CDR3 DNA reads TGTGCCGGCAGCCCTCCGTCGCTAGGCTCCTACGAGCAGTACTTC. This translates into CAGSPPSLGSYEQYF.

The CDR3 sequence is CASSRGRVLHSSGNTIYF. CDR3 bases: TGTGCCAGCAGCCGAGGACGGGTTTTACACAGCTCTGGAAACACCATATATTTT. The chain joins TRBV5-8 to TRBJ1-3; no definite D call. With 4 bases removed from V and 0 bases from J, the gap between germline ends came to 20 bases. CDR1 and CDR2 (germline): SGHTS, YDEGEE. The CDR3 loop spans 18 amino acids.

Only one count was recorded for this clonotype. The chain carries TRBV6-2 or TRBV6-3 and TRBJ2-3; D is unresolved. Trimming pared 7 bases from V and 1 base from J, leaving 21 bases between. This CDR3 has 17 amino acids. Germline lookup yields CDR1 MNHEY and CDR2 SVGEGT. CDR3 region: CASTPGDVVGGTDTQYF. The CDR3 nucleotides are TGTGCCAGCACCCCTGGTGATGTAGTAGGAGGCACAGATACGCAGTATTTT.

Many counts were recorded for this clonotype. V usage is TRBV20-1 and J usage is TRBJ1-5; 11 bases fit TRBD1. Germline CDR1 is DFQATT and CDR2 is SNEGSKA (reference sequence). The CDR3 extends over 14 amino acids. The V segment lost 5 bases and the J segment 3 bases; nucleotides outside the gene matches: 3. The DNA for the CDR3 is TGCAGTGCTGGGACAGGGGGGCTCAATCAGCCCCAGCATTTT. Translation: CSAGTGGLNQPQHF.

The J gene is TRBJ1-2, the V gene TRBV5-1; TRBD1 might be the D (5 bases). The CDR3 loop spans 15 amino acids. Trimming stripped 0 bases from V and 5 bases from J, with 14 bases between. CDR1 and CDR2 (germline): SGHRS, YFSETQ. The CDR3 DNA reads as TGCGCCAGCAGCTTGGGGGACCCGCTCCTTTATGGCTACACCTTC. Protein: CASSLGDPLLYGYTF.

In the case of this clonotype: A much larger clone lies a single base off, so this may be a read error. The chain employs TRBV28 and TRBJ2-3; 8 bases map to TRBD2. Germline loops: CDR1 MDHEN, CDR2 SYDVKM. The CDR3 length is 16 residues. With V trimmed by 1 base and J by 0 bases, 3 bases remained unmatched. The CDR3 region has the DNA TGTGCCAGCAGTTTATTGCCTAGCGGGAGCACAGATACGCAGTATTTT. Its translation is CASSLLPSGSTDTQYF.

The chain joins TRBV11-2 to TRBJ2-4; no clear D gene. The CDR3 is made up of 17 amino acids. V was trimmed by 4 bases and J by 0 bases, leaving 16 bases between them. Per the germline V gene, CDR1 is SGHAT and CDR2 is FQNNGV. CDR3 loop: CASSSTLDRPAKNIQYF. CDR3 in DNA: TGTGCCAGCAGCTCCACGTTGGACCGTCCAGCCAAAAACATTCAGTACTTC.

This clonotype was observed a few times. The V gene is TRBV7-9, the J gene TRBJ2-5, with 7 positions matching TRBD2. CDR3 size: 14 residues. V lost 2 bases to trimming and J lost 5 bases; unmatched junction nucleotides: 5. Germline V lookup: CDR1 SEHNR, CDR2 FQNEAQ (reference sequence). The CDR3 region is CASSLPGGWETQYF. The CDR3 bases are TGTGCCAGCAGCTTACCGGGAGGCTGGGAGACCCAGTACTTC.

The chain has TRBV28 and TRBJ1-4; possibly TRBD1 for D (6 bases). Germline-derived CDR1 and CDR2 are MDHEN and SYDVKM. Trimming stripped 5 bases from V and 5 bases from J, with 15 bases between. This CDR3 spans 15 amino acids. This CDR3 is CASSNSQGTNEKLFF. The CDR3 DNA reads TGTGCCAGCAGTAACTCGCAGGGGACAAATGAAAAACTGTTTTTT. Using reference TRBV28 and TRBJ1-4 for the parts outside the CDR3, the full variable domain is DVKVTQSSRYLVKRTGEKVFLECVQDMDHENMFWYRQDPGLGLRLIYFSYDVKMKEKGDIPEGYSVSREKKERFSLILESASTNQTSMYLCASSNSQGTNEKLFFGSGTQLSVL.

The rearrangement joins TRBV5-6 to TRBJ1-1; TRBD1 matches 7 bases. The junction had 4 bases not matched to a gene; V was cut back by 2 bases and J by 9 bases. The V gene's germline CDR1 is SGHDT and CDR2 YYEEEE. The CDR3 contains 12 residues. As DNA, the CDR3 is TGTGCCAGCAGCTTCCCAGGGGGTCAAGCTTTCTTT. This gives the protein CASSFPGGQAFF.

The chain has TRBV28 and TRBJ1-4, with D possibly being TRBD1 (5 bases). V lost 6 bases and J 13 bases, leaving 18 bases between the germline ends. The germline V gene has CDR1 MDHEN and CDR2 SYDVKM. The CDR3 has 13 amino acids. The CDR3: CASSPGTVGRLFF. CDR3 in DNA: TGTGCCAGCAGCCCAGGGACGGTCGGGAGACTGTTTTTT.

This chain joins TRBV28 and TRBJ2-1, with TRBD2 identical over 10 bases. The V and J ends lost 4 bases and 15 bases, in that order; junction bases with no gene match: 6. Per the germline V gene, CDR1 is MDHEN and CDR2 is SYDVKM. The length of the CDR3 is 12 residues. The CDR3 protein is CASSSAGLAPFF. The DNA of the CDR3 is TGTGCCAGCAGTTCTGCGGGACTAGCGCCGTTCTTC.

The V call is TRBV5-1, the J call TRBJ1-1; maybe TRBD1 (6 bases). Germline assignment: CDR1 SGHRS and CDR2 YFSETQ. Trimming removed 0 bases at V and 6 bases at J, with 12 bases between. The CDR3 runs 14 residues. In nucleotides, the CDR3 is TGCGCCAGCAGCTTGGGGGGGACATCCTCTGAAGCTTTCTTT. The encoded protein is CASSLGGTSSEAFF.

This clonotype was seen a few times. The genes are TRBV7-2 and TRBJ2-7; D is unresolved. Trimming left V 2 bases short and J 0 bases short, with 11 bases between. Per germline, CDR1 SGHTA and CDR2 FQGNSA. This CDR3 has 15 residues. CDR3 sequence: CASSLPSGPSYEQYF. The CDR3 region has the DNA TGTGCCAGCAGCTTACCCAGTGGGCCCTCCTACGAGCAGTACTTC.

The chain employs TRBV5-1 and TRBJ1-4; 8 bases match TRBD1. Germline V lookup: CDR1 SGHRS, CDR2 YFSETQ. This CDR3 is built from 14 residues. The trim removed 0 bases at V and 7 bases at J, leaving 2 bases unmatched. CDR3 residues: CASSLGTGSEKLFF. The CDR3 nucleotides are TGCGCCAGCAGCTTGGGGACAGGGTCTGAAAAACTGTTTTTT. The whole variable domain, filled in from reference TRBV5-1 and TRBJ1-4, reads KAGVTQTPRYLIKTRGQQVTLSCSPISGHRSVSWYQQTPGQGLQFLFEYFSETQRNKGNFPGRFSGRQFSNSRSEMNVSTLELGDSALYLCASSLGTGSEKLFFGSGTQLSVL.

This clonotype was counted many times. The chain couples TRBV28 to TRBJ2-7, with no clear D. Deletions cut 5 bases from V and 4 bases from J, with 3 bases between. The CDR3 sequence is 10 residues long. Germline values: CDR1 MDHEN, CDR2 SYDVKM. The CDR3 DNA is TGTGCCAGCAGTCGATACGAGCAGTACTTC. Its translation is CASSRYEQYF.

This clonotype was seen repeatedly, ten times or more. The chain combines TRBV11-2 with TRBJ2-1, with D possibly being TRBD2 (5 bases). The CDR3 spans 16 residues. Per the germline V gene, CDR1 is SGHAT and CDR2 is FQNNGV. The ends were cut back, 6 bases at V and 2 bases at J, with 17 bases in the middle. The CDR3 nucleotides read TGTGCCAGCAGGCGAGTCGGGAATGGACCCTACAATGAGCAGTTCTTC. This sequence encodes CASRRVGNGPYNEQFF.

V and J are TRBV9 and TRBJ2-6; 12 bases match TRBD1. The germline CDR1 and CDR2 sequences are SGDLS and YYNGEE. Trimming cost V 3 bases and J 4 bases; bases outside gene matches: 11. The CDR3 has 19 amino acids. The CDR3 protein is CASSAPGGQGASGANVLTF. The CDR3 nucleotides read TGTGCCAGCAGCGCTCCGGGGGGACAGGGGGCTTCCGGGGCCAACGTCCTGACTTTC.

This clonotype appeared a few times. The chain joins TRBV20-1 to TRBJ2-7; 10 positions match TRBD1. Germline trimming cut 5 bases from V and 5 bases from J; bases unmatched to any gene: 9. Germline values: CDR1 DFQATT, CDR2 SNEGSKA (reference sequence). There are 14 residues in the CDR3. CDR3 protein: CSASRQGAWDEQYF. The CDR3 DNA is TGCAGTGCTTCGAGACAGGGGGCTTGGGACGAGCAGTACTTC.

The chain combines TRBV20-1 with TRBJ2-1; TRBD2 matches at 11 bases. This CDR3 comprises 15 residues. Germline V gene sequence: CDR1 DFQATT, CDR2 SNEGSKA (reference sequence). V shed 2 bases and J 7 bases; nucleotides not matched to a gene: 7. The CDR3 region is CSARKLAGEGNEQFF. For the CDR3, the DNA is TGCAGTGCTAGAAAACTAGCGGGAGAGGGGAATGAGCAGTTCTTC.